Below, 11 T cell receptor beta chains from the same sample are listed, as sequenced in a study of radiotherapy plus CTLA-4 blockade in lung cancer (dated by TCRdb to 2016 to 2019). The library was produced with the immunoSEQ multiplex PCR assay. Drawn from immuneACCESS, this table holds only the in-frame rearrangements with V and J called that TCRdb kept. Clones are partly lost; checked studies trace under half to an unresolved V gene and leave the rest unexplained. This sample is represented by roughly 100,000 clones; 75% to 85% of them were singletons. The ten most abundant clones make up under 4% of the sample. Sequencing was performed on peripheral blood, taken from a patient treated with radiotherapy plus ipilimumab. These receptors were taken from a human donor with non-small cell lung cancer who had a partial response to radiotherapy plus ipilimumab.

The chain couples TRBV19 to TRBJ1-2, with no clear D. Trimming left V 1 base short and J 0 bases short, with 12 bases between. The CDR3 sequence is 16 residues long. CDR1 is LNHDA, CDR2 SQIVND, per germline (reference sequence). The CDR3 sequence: CASSIVTAQANYGYTF. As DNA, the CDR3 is TGTGCCAGTAGTATAGTCACAGCCCAAGCTAACTATGGCTACACCTTC.

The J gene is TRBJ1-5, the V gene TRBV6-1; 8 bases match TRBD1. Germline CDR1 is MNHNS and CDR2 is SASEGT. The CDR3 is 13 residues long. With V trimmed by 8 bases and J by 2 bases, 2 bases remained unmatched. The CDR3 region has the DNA TGTGCCAGCCTGGACAGGGGCAATCAGCCCCAGCATTTT. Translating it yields CASLDRGNQPQHF.

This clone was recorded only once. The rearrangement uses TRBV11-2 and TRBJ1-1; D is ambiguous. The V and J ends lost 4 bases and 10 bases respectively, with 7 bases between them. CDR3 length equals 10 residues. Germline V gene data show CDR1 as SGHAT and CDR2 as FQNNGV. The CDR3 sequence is CASSSVRAFF. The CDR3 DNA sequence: TGTGCCAGCAGCTCGGTGCGAGCTTTCTTT. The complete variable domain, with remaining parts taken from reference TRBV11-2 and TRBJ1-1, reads EAGVAQSPRYKIIEKRQSVAFWCNPISGHATLYWYQQILGQGPKLLIQFQNNGVVDDSQLPKDRFSAERLKGVDSTLKIQPAKLEDSAVYLCASSSVRAFFGQGTRLTVV.

The CDR3 DNA reads TGTGCCAGCAGACGACTAGCGGGAGTTGGCTACAATGAGCAGTTCTTC. Translated, it gives CASRRLAGVGYNEQFF. The chain recombines TRBV6-6 with TRBJ2-1, with TRBD2 matching over 12 bases. Germline CDR1 MNHNY, CDR2 SVGAGI (reference sequence). The V segment lost 6 bases and the J segment 3 bases; nucleotides outside the gene matches: 6. The length of the CDR3 is 16 residues.

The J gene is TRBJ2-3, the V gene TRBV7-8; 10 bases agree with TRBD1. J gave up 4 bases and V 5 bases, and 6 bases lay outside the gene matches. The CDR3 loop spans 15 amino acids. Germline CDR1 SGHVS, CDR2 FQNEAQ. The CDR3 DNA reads TGTGCCAGCAGCCAGGGACAGGGGAGATCAGATACGCAGTATTTT. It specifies CASSQGQGRSDTQYF.

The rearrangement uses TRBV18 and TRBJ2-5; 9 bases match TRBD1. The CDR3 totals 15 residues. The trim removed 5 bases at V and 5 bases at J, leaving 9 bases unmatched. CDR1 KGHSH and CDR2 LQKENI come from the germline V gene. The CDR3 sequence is CASSTGQGDGETQYF. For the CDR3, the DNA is TGTGCCAGCTCAACGGGACAGGGTGACGGGGAGACCCAGTACTTC.

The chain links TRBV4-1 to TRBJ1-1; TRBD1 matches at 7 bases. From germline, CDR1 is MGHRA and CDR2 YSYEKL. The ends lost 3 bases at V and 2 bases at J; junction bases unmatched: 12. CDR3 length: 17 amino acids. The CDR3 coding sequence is TGCGCCAGCAGCCAGGGGAGAGGGGGCGAAGGAAACACTGAAGCTTTCTTT. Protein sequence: CASSQGRGGEGNTEAFF.

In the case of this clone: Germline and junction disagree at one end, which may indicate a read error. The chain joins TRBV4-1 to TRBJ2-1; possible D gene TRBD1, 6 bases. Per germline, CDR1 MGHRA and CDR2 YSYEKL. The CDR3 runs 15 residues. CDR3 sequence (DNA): TGTGCCAGCAGCCTCGGACAGTCGGGGTACAATGAGCAGTTCTTC. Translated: CASSLGQSGYNEQFF.

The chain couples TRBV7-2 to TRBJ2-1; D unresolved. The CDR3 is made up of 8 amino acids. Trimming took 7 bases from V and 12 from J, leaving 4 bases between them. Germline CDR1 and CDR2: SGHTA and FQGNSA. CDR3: CASNSQFF. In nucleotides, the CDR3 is TGTGCCAGCAACTCGCAGTTCTTC.

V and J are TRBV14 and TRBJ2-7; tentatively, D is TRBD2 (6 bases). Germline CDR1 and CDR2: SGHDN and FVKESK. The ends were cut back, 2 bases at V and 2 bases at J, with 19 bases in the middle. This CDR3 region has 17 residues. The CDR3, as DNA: TGTGCCAGCAGCCAACTCTGGACGCCGGGAGCCACCTACGAGCAGTACTTC. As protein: CASSQLWTPGATYEQYF. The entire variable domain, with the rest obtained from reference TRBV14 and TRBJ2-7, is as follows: EAGVTQFPSHSVIEKGQTVTLRCDPISGHDNLYWYRRVMGKEIKFLLHFVKESKQDESGMPNNRFLAERTGGTYSTLKVQPAELEDSGVYFCASSQLWTPGATYEQYFGPGTRLTVT.

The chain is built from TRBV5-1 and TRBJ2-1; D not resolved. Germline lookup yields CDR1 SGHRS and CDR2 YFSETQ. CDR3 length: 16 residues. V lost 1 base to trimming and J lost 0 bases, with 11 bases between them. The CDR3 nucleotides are TGCGCCAGCAGCTTGAGCCCCGTGAGCTCCTACAATGAGCAGTTCTTC. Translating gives CASSLSPVSSYNEQFF.